The next 16 T cell receptor beta chains were all read from a single sample in a study of cytomegalovirus exposure and HLA in healthy donors. A multiplex PCR was run with 60 Vbeta primers and 13 Jbeta primers. Sequencing was performed with immunoSEQ multiplex PCR; in TCRdb, only in-frame clones are kept and a portion is missing. The sample shows fewer than 250,000 clones, approximately 78% of them seen only once. Material: PBMCs. These receptors all come from a woman in her 30s in good health and CMV-seropositive.

The chain has TRBV11-3 and TRBJ2-3; D possibly corresponds to TRBD1 (6 bases). V lost 5 bases and J lost 5, with 11 bases in between. Germline V CDR1 and CDR2: SGHNT, YENEEA. The CDR3 spans 13 residues. CDR3 region: CASSAQQGDTQYF. The CDR3 region has the DNA TGTGCCAGCAGCGCTCAACAGGGAGATACGCAGTATTTT.

The J gene is TRBJ1-2, the V gene TRBV4-2; the D gene is possibly TRBD1 (6 bases). This CDR3 contains 15 residues. Trimming left V 0 bases short and J 0 bases short, with 8 bases between. Germline V gives CDR1 LGHNA, CDR2 YNFKEQ. The DNA of the CDR3 is TGTGCCAGCAGCCAAGAGGACAGAGCTAACTATGGCTACACCTTC. Its protein is CASSQEDRANYGYTF.

The chain recombines TRBV10-3 with TRBJ1-2; TRBD1 might be the D (6 bases). Trimming left V 6 bases short and J 0 bases short, with 8 bases between. The CDR3 runs to 13 residues. CDR1 is ENHRY and CDR2 is SYGVKD in the germline V gene. CDR3 bases: TGTGCCATCAGGGACAGCACTAACTATGGCTACACCTTC. As protein: CAIRDSTNYGYTF.

This sequence joins TRBV7-2 and TRBJ2-3, with 16 positions matching TRBD2. This CDR3 region has 17 residues. Germline CDR1 reads SGHTA; CDR2 reads FQGNSA. V was clipped by 4 bases and J by 1 base; unmatched bases: 2. The CDR3 here is CASSYGTSGRGTDTQYF. The CDR3 bases are TGTGCCAGCAGCTACGGGACTAGCGGGAGGGGCACAGATACGCAGTATTTT. Full variable domain (remainder filled in from reference TRBV7-2 and TRBJ2-3): GAGVSQSPSNKVTEKGKDVELRCDPISGHTALYWYRQSLGQGLEFLIYFQGNSAPDKSGLPSDRFSAERTGGSVSTLTIQRTQQEDSAVYLCASSYGTSGRGTDTQYFGPGTRLTVL.

CDR3 DNA: TGTGCCAGCAGTCCCCCCCCGGCAGGGAACTCACCCCTCCACTTT. This sequence encodes CASSPPPAGNSPLHF. The gene calls are TRBV7-2 and TRBJ1-6; tentatively, D is TRBD1 (5 bases). CDR3 length: 15 residues. Germline CDR1 and CDR2: SGHTA and FQGNSA. V was clipped by 6 bases and J by 10 bases, with 19 bases between them.

The chain uses TRBV30 and TRBJ2-1, with 7 positions matching TRBD2. CDR1 is GTSNPN and CDR2 is SVGIG in the germline V gene (reference sequence). With 0 bases clipped from V and 6 bases from J, the junction kept 8 bases outside the gene matches. This CDR3 has 15 amino acids. CDR3 region: CAWSVRGGSFNEQFF. CDR3 in DNA: TGTGCCTGGAGTGTACGCGGCGGGAGCTTCAATGAGCAGTTCTTC. Full variable domain (outside the CDR3, taken from reference TRBV30 and TRBJ2-1): SQTIHQWPATLVQPVGSPLSLECTVEGTSNPNLYWYRQAAGRGLQLLFYSVGIGQISSEVPQNLSASRPQDRQFILSSKKLLLSDSGFYLCAWSVRGGSFNEQFFGPGTRLTVL.

The rearrangement uses TRBV14 and TRBJ1-2; tentative D call: TRBD1 (6 bases). CDR3 size: 14 residues. Trimming cost V 1 base and J 3 bases, with 9 bases left between them. The germline V gene encodes CDR1 SGHDN and CDR2 FVKESK. The CDR3 region has the DNA TGTGCCAGCAGCCAAGGGACAGAAGACTATGGCTACACCTTC. It translates to CASSQGTEDYGYTF.

The V and J genes are TRBV5-1 and TRBJ2-7; maybe TRBD1 (6 bases). The CDR3 is 13 amino acids. Germline CDR1 and CDR2: SGHRS and YFSETQ. The ends were cut back, 5 bases at V and 0 bases at J, with 9 bases in the middle. The CDR3 protein is CASRADSSYEQYF. CDR3 bases: TGCGCCAGCAGGGCGGACAGCTCCTACGAGCAGTACTTC.

The genes are TRBV19 and TRBJ2-3; possibly TRBD1 for D (6 bases). The germline V gene has CDR1 LNHDA and CDR2 SQIVND (reference sequence). V lost 9 bases and J lost 4, with 14 bases in between. The CDR3 is made up of 13 amino acids. The CDR3 spells CASRRGSSDTQYF. CDR3 sequence (DNA): TGTGCCAGCCGCAGGGGATCGTCAGATACGCAGTATTTT.

The chain is built from TRBV6-4 and TRBJ1-6; D might be TRBD1 (5 bases). V was cut by 4 bases and J by 6 bases, with 7 bases left in between. This CDR3 is built from 13 residues. Germline V lookup: CDR1 MRHNA, CDR2 SNTAGT. Written as DNA, the CDR3 is TGTGCCAGCAGTGTTAGGGGTAATTCACCCCTCCACTTT. The encoded protein is CASSVRGNSPLHF.

The CDR3, as DNA: TGTGCCTGGAGTGTACAAGTTACGAGGGCCAACACCGGGGAGCTGTTTTTT. Its translation is CAWSVQVTRANTGELFF. This chain links TRBV30 with TRBJ2-2; TRBD2 might be the D (5 bases). Germline CDR1 is GTSNPN and CDR2 is SVGIG (reference sequence). V lost 0 bases and J 2 bases, leaving 16 bases between the germline ends. The CDR3 spans 17 residues.

This rearrangement joins TRBV6-1 to TRBJ1-1, with 8 bases aligning to TRBD1. V trimming: 7 bases; J trimming: 0 bases; junction bases outside the gene matches: 4. The CDR3 runs to 14 residues. CDR1 is MNHNS, CDR2 SASEGT, per germline. As DNA, the CDR3 is TGTGCCAGCAAAAACAGGGGGATGAACACTGAAGCTTTCTTT. Translating gives CASKNRGMNTEAFF.

V usage is TRBV19 and J usage is TRBJ2-3; 9 positions match TRBD2. Germline trimming cut 4 bases from V and 0 bases from J; bases unmatched to any gene: 2. Germline-derived CDR1 and CDR2 are LNHDA and SQIVND (reference sequence). CDR3 length equals 15 residues. CDR3 in DNA: TGTGCCAGTAGTAAACTAGCGGGCAGCACAGATACGCAGTATTTT. This encodes CASSKLAGSTDTQYF.

The rearrangement links TRBV7-9 to TRBJ2-7; 7 bases are a match to TRBD2. Germline trimming cut 5 bases from V and 0 bases from J; bases unmatched to any gene: 7. Germline V CDR1 and CDR2: SEHNR, FQNEAQ (reference sequence). The CDR3 loop spans 15 amino acids. DNA for the CDR3: TGTGCCAGCAGCCCGTCGGGAGGAAGCTCCTACGAGCAGTACTTC. Residues: CASSPSGGSSYEQYF.

The chain's CDR3 is CAISDGGRTGNEQFF. The CDR3 DNA follows: TGTGCCATCAGTGATGGCGGGAGGACGGGAAATGAGCAGTTCTTC. The J gene is TRBJ2-1, the V gene TRBV10-3; 8 bases fit TRBD2. V shed 3 bases, J shed 7 bases, and the junction held 8 bases outside the gene matches. The CDR3 contains 15 residues. Per the germline V gene, CDR1 is ENHRY and CDR2 is SYGVKD.

The V call is TRBV28, the J call TRBJ1-6; no reliable D call. CDR1 is MDHEN, CDR2 SYDVKM, per germline. V was shortened by 7 bases and J by 7 bases, with 8 bases between the two germline ends. This CDR3 contains 12 residues. This CDR3 reads CASNGLNSPLHF. The DNA of the CDR3 is TGTGCCAGCAACGGGTTGAATTCACCCCTCCACTTT.